The next 4 T cell receptor beta chains were all read from a single sample in a study of T cells in Graves' hyperthyroidism and ophthalmopathy. RNA transcripts gave rise to amplified TCR beta CDR3 regions. TCR CDR3 underwent first-round RT-PCR with the HTBI primer set. One entry per CDR3 protein results from TCRdb running MiXCR on the multiplex PCR reads. The sample has approximately 490,000 distinct CDR3 sequences, about 20% seen once. Sequencing was done on a sample of blood. These receptors all stem from a woman in her seventies with Graves' ophthalmopathy.

This clonotype was observed a handful of times. V usage is TRBV7-3 and J usage is TRBJ2-3; weak D call: TRBD2 (6 bases). CDR1 and CDR2 (germline): SGHTA, FQGTGA. This CDR3 region has 15 residues. V was cut by 6 bases and J by 2 bases, with 15 bases left in between. CDR3 loop: CASSPSGLSTDTQYF. CDR3 DNA: TGTGCCAGCAGTCCCAGCGGGCTCTCCACAGATACGCAGTATTTT.

This clonotype was counted at least ten times. The rearrangement joins TRBV6-1 to TRBJ2-3, with 7 bases lining up with TRBD2. Trimming took 5 bases from V and 2 from J; bases not matched to a gene: 10. Germline V lookup: CDR1 MNHNS, CDR2 SASEGT. This CDR3 spans 16 amino acids. The chain's CDR3 is CASSPGAGDHTDTQYF. The CDR3 coding sequence is TGTGCCAGCAGTCCTGGGGCGGGGGATCACACAGATACGCAGTATTTT.

V gene TRBV19 combines with J gene TRBJ2-1; 7 nucleotides line up with TRBD2. J gave up 3 bases and V 0 bases, and 8 bases lay outside the gene matches. From germline, CDR1 is LNHDA and CDR2 SQIVND (reference sequence). The CDR3 runs 17 residues. CDR3 loop: CASSIDLGGSVYNEQFF. CDR3 DNA: TGTGCCAGTAGTATAGATCTTGGCGGGAGTGTCTACAATGAGCAGTTCTTC. Full variable domain (missing parts from reference TRBV19 and TRBJ2-1): DGGITQSPKYLFRKEGQNVTLSCEQNLNHDAMYWYRQDPGQGLRLIYYSQIVNDFQKGDIAEGYSVSREKKESFPLTVTSAQKNPTAFYLCASSIDLGGSVYNEQFFGPGTRLTVL.

This rearrangement joins TRBV20-1 to TRBJ2-5, with D tentatively TRBD2 (5 bases). The CDR3 is 15 amino acids. CDR1 is DFQATT, CDR2 SNEGSKA, per germline (reference sequence). The germline V and J ends were trimmed by 3 bases and 2 bases, with 16 bases remaining between them. This chain's CDR3 is CSASKGAVGQETQYF. The CDR3 nucleotides are TGCAGTGCTAGTAAGGGAGCGGTAGGGCAAGAGACCCAGTACTTC.